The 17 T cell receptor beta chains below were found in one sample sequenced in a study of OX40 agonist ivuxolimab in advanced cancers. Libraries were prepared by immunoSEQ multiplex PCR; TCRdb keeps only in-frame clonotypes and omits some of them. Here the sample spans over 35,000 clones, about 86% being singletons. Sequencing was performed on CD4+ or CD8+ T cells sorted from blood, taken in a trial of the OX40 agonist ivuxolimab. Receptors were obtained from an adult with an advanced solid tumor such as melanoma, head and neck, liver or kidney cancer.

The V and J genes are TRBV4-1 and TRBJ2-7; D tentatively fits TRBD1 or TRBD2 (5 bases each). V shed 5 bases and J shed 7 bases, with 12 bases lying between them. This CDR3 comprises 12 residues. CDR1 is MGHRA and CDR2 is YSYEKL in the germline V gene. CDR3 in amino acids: CASSTSWGEQYV. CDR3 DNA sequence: TGCGCCAGCAGCACGTCTTGGGGGGAGCAGTACGTC.

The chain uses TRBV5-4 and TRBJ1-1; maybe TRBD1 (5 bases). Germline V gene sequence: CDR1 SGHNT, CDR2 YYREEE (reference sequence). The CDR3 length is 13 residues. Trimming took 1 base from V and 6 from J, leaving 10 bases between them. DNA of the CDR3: TGTGCCAGCAGCTTGTCGGCAGGGCCTGAAGCTTTCTTT. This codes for CASSLSAGPEAFF.

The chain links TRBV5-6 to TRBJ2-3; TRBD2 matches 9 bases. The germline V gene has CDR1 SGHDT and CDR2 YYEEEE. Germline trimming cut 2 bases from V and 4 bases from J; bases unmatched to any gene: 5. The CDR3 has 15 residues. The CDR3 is CASSLAGGPPDTQYF. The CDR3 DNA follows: TGTGCCAGCAGCTTAGCGGGGGGTCCCCCAGATACGCAGTATTTT.

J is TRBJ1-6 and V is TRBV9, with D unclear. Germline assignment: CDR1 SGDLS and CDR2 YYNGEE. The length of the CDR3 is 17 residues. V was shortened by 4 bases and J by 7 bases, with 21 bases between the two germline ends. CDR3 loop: CASSPFALGVENSPLHF. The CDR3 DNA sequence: TGTGCCAGCAGCCCCTTCGCCCTGGGAGTAGAGAATTCACCCCTCCACTTT.

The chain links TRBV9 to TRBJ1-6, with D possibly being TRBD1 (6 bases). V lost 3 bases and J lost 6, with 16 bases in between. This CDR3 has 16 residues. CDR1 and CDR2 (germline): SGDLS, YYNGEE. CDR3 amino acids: CASSEGGGFLNSPLHF. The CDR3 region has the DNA TGTGCCAGCAGCGAAGGGGGGGGGTTCCTTAATTCACCCCTCCACTTT.

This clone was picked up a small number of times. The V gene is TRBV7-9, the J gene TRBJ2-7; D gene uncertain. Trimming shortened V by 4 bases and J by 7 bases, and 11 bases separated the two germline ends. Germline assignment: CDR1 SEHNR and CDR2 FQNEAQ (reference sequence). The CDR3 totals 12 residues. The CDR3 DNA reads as TGTGCCAGCAGCTCCTACCCAGAAGAGCAGTACGTC. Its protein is CASSSYPEEQYV.

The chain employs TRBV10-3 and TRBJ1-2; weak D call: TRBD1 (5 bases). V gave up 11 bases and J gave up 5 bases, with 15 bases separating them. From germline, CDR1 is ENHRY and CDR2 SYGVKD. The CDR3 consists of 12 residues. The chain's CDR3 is CASLTGRYGYTF. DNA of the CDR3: TGTGCCTCCTTAACAGGTCGATATGGCTACACCTTC.

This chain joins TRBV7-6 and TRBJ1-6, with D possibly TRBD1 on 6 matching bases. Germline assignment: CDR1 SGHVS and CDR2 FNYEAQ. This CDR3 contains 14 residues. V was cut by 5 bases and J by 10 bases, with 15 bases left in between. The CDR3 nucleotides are TGTGCCAGCAGCCAAAGACAGGTGCGCTCACCCCTCCACTTT. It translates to CASSQRQVRSPLHF.

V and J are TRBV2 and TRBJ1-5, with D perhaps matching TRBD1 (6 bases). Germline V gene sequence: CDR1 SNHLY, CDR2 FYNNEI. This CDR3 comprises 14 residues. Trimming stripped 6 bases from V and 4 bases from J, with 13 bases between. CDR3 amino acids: CASRYTGTNQPQHF. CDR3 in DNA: TGTGCCAGCAGATATACAGGGACAAATCAGCCCCAGCATTTT. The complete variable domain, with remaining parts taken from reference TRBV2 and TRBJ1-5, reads EPEVTQTPSHQVTQMGQEVILRCVPISNHLYFYWYRQILGQKVEFLVSFYNNEISEKSEIFDDQFSVERPDGSNFTLKIRSTKLEDSAMYFCASRYTGTNQPQHFGDGTRLSIL.

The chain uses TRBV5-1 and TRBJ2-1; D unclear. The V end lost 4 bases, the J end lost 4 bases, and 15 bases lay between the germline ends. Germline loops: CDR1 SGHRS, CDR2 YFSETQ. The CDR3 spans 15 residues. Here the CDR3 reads CASSAPPNFYNEQFF. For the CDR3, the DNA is TGCGCCAGCAGCGCCCCCCCTAATTTTTACAATGAGCAGTTCTTC.

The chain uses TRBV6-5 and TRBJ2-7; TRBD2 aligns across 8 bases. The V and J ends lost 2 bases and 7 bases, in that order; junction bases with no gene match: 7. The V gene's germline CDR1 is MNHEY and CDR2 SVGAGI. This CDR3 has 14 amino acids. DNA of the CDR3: TGTGCCAGCAGTTACCGGGCGGGGGGTCGAGAGCAGTACTTC. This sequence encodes CASSYRAGGREQYF.

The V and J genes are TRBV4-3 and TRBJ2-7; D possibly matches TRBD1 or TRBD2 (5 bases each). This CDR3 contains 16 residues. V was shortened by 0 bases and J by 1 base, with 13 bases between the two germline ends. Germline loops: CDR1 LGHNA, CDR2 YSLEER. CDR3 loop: CASSQDLAGSSYEQYF. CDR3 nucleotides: TGCGCCAGCAGCCAAGATCTGGCAGGGAGTTCCTACGAGCAGTACTTC.

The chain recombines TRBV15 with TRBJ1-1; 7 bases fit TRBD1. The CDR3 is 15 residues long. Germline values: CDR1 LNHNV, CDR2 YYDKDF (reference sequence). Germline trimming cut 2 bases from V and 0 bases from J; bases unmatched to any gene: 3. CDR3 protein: CATSRTTGLNTEAFF. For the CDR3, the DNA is TGTGCCACCAGCAGAACGACAGGGTTGAACACTGAAGCTTTCTTT.

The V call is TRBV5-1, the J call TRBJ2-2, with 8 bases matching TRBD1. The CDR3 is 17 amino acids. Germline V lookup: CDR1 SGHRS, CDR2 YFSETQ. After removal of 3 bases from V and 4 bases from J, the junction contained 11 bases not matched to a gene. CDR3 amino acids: CASSWETDRAGTGELFF. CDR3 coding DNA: TGCGCCAGCAGCTGGGAAACGGACAGGGCGGGCACCGGGGAGCTGTTTTTT.

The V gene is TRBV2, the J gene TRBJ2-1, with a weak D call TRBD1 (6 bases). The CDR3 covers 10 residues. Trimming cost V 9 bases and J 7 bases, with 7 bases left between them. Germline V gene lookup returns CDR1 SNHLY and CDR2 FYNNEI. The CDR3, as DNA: TGTGCCAGTACAGGGAATGAGCAGTTCTTC. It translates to CASTGNEQFF.

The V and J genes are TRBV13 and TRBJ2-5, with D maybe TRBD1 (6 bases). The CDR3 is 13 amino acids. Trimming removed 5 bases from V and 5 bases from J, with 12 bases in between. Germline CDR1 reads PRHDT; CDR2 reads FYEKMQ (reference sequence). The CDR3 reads CASSPAGEETQYF. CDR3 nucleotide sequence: TGTGCCAGCAGCCCCGCAGGGGAGGAGACCCAGTACTTC.

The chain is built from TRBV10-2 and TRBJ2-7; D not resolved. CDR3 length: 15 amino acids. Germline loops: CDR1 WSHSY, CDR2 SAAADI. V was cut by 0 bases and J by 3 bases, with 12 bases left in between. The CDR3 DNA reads TGCGCCAGCAGTGAGTCTTCGAATCCTGTCTACGAGCAGTACTTC. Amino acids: CASSESSNPVYEQYF.